Presented here are 13 T cell receptor beta chains from one specimen sequenced in a study of CD4 and CD8 cells across lung adenocarcinoma regions (dated by TCRdb to the late 2010s). Library preparation was by PCR. The run used a HiSeq X Ten. TCRdb took the public reads, trimmed them with fastp at Q25, ran MiXCR for clone calling and kept in-frame beta chains. Every CDR3 protein is listed once, alongside the most common genes and DNA of its rows. This sample holds about 19,000 distinct CDR3 sequences; 46% were observed only once. Roughly a fifth of the sample is held by the ten biggest clonotypes. The sample was CD4+ T cells from the margin of a lung tumor. In the paper's terms, the cell subset or site label means: tumor margin region. Source of these receptors: a male donor with lung adenocarcinoma. The CD4 and CD8 labels of this study may be unreliable.

This clonotype showed up many times. This chain joins TRBV9 and TRBJ2-5, with 7 bases lining up with TRBD1. Germline CDR1 is SGDLS and CDR2 is YYNGEE. The junction had 2 bases not matched to a gene; V was cut back by 3 bases and J by 3 bases. The CDR3 totals 13 residues. The CDR3 sequence is CASSAGTEETQYF. CDR3 nucleotides: TGTGCCAGCAGCGCCGGGACAGAAGAGACCCAGTACTTC. Drawing the rest from reference TRBV9 and TRBJ2-5, the complete variable domain is DSGVTQTPKHLITATGQRVTLRCSPRSGDLSVYWYQQSLDQGLQFLIQYYNGEERAKGNILERFSAQQFPDLHSELNLSSLELGDSALYFCASSAGTEETQYFGPGTRLLVL.

The rearrangement joins TRBV6-1 to TRBJ2-5, with D possibly being TRBD2 (7 bases). The CDR3 length is 16 residues. The V end lost 7 bases, the J end lost 0 bases, and 18 bases lay between the germline ends. Germline lookup yields CDR1 MNHNS and CDR2 SASEGT. The CDR3 sequence: CASTGRGGRDQETQYF. DNA for the CDR3: TGTGCCAGCACGGGGCGCGGGGGCCGTGACCAAGAGACCCAGTACTTC.

This clonotype was counted a few times. The chain combines TRBV23-1 with TRBJ2-5, with 13 nucleotides matching TRBD2. TRBV23-1 is labeled an ORF, and its function is uncertain. The CDR3 is 17 residues long. V lost 10 bases to trimming and J lost 1 base; unmatched junction nucleotides: 12. CDR3 in DNA: TGCGCCACGGTCGGAGGGACTAGCGGGGCTACCCAAGAGACCCAGTACTTC. Amino acids: CATVGGTSGATQETQYF.

The gene calls are TRBV3-1 and TRBJ2-3; D is uncertain. The ends were cut back, 0 bases at V and 4 bases at J, with 8 bases in the middle. Germline V gives CDR1 LGHDT, CDR2 YNNKEL (reference sequence). CDR3 length: 14 residues. The CDR3 bases are TGTGCCAGCAGCCAAGACTTCCAACCAGATACGCAGTATTTT. This translates into CASSQDFQPDTQYF.

This clonotype was observed once. The chain couples TRBV11-2 to TRBJ2-1, with TRBD1 matching over 9 bases. The assigned J gene may be wrong: the sequence end matches TRBJ2-7 better. This CDR3 spans 15 amino acids. Per the germline V gene, CDR1 is SGHAT and CDR2 is FQNNGV. The CDR3 DNA reads as TGTGCCAGCAGCTCCGGGACAGGGATGGGCTACGAGCAGTACTTC. It encodes CASSSGTGMGYEQYF.

This chain connects TRBV6-1 to TRBJ2-1; 10 positions match TRBD2. The CDR3 runs to 15 residues. V was clipped by 5 bases and J by 10 bases; unmatched bases: 11. The germline V gene has CDR1 MNHNS and CDR2 SASEGT. For the CDR3, the DNA is TGTGCCAGCAGTCAGCCCGGGACTAGCGAGACCGAGCAGTTCTTC. This codes for CASSQPGTSETEQFF.

This chain connects TRBV4-1 to TRBJ1-2; 7 bases are a match to TRBD1. The CDR3 consists of 15 residues. V lost 4 bases and J lost 5; bases outside the gene matches: 10. The V gene's germline CDR1 is MGHRA and CDR2 YSYEKL. The CDR3, as DNA: TGCGCCAGCAGCCGTACTGGGACAGAAAAATATGGCTACACCTTC. Its translation is CASSRTGTEKYGYTF.

On this clonotype itself: Sequence at one end of the junction differs from germline and may be a read error. The rearrangement uses TRBV10-1 and TRBJ2-3, with 12 bases matching TRBD1. Germline CDR1 and CDR2: WNHNN and SYGVQD (reference sequence). CDR3 length: 14 amino acids. This CDR3 reads CASSELGTGGVRYF. For the CDR3, the DNA is TGCGCCAGCAGTGAGCTGGGGACAGGGGGCGTTCGGTACTTT.

This clonotype was seen ten or more times. The rearrangement uses TRBV14 and TRBJ2-1, with TRBD2 matching 13 bases. Germline V CDR1 and CDR2: SGHDN, FVKESK. This CDR3 is 16 amino acids long. The junction had 4 bases not matched to a gene; V was cut back by 4 bases and J by 4 bases. CDR3 sequence reads: CASSPLGLAGYNEQFF. The CDR3 nucleotides read TGTGCCAGCAGCCCCCTGGGACTAGCGGGGTACAATGAGCAGTTCTTC.

This clonotype has a count of ten or more. V is TRBV6-1 and J is TRBJ2-6; maybe TRBD2 (6 bases). The length of the CDR3 is 14 residues. V gave up 8 bases and J gave up 3 bases, with 11 bases separating them. Germline V gene sequence: CDR1 MNHNS, CDR2 SASEGT. CDR3 protein: CASGRPGGANVLTF. In nucleotides, the CDR3 is TGTGCCAGCGGGAGGCCTGGTGGGGCCAACGTCCTGACTTTC.

In its sample, this clonotype was seen a few times. The V gene is TRBV6-1, the J gene TRBJ2-5; TRBD1 aligns across 7 bases. Germline trimming cut 7 bases from V and 9 bases from J; bases unmatched to any gene: 14. Per germline, CDR1 MNHNS and CDR2 SASEGT. This CDR3 comprises 14 residues. The CDR3 sequence: CASTLNRGDRAQYF. The DNA for the CDR3 is TGTGCCAGCACTCTGAACAGGGGTGATAGGGCCCAGTACTTC.

With regard to this clonotype: Its ends do not fully match the called genes, so a read error is possible. The rearrangement links TRBV27 to TRBJ2-3; D may match TRBD1 or TRBD2 (5 bases each). The CDR3 spans 15 residues. The V gene's germline CDR1 is MNHEY and CDR2 SMNVEV (reference sequence). DNA for the CDR3: TGTGCCGGGGGTCTCTGGAGCCGTGACCAAGATACGCAGTATTTC. This codes for CAGGLWSRDQDTQYF.

By frequency in the sample, this clonotype is medium-sized. This chain links TRBV7-6 with TRBJ2-5; 9 bases agree with TRBD2. Germline V gene sequence: CDR1 SGHVS, CDR2 FNYEAQ. V was clipped by 3 bases and J by 0 bases; unmatched bases: 5. The CDR3 sequence is 16 residues long. CDR3 sequence (DNA): TGTGCCAGCAGCTTTCTCGGGACTAGCAACCAAGAGACCCAGTACTTC. Translated, it gives CASSFLGTSNQETQYF.